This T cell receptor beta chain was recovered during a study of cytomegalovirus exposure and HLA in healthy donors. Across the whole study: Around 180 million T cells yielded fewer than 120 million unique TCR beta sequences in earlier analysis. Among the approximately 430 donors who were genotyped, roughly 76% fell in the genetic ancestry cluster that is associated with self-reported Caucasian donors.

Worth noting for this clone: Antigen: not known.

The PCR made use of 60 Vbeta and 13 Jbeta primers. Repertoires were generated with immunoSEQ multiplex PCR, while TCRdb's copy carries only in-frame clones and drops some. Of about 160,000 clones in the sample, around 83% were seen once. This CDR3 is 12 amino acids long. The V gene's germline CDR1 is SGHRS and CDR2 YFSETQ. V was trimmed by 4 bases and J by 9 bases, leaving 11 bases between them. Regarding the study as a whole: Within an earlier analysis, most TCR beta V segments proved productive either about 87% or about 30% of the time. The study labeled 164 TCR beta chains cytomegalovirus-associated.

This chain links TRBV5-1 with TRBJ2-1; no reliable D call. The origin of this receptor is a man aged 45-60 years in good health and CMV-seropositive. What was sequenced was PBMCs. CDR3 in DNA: TGCGCCAGCAGCCGCTATCCTACTGAGCAGTTCTTC. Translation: CASSRYPTEQFF.